Presented here are 26 T cell receptor beta chains from one specimen sequenced in a study of cytomegalovirus exposure and HLA in healthy donors. PCR employed 60 Vbeta and 13 Jbeta primers. Profiled with immunoSEQ multiplex PCR; TCRdb holds only in-frame clones, not every one. Of about 300,000 clones listed, 86% were seen once; the top ten hold 3% to 4%. The material sequenced was PBMCs. These TCRs come from a man aged 40-55 years in good health and CMV-seropositive.

This rearrangement joins TRBV5-4 to TRBJ1-4, with 7 nucleotides matching TRBD1. V lost 5 bases, J lost 0 bases, and 4 bases stayed unmatched. CDR3 length: 15 residues. Germline V lookup: CDR1 SGHNT, CDR2 YYREEE (reference sequence). In DNA, the CDR3 is TGTGCCAGCAGTCGACAGGGTGCAACTAATGAAAAACTGTTTTTT. Its protein product is CASSRQGATNEKLFF.

The chain is built from TRBV14 and TRBJ2-2; perhaps TRBD1 as D (6 bases). With 5 bases removed from V and 0 bases from J, the gap between germline ends came to 10 bases. The CDR3 is 15 amino acids. CDR1 SGHDN and CDR2 FVKESK come from the germline V gene. CDR3 region: CASSIQGPNTGELFF. The CDR3 DNA reads as TGTGCCAGCAGCATACAGGGCCCGAACACCGGGGAGCTGTTTTTT. The full variable domain, with the rest looked up from reference TRBV14 and TRBJ2-2, is EAGVTQFPSHSVIEKGQTVTLRCDPISGHDNLYWYRRVMGKEIKFLLHFVKESKQDESGMPNNRFLAERTGGTYSTLKVQPAELEDSGVYFCASSIQGPNTGELFFGEGSRLTVL.

The chain uses TRBV29-1 and TRBJ2-2, with D possibly TRBD1 on 5 matching bases. CDR3 length: 14 residues. Germline V gives CDR1 SQVTM, CDR2 ANQGSEA. The V gene lost 4 bases and the J gene lost 4 bases, with 13 bases spanning the gap. This CDR3 is CSVVRQGGTGELFF. The DNA for the CDR3 is TGCAGCGTTGTTCGGCAGGGCGGCACCGGGGAGCTGTTTTTT.

The J gene is TRBJ2-1, the V gene TRBV5-1; D is uncertain. Germline lookup yields CDR1 SGHRS and CDR2 YFSETQ. The CDR3 has 17 amino acids. Trimming took 0 bases from V and 7 from J, leaving 20 bases between them. The CDR3 is CASSLAGADRLGNEQFF. The CDR3 nucleotides read TGCGCCAGCAGCTTGGCCGGAGCAGACCGGCTCGGGAATGAGCAGTTCTTC. Based on the CDR3 plus reference TRBV5-1 and TRBJ2-1, the full variable domain is KAGVTQTPRYLIKTRGQQVTLSCSPISGHRSVSWYQQTPGQGLQFLFEYFSETQRNKGNFPGRFSGRQFSNSRSEMNVSTLELGDSALYLCASSLAGADRLGNEQFFGPGTRLTVL.

This clone was recorded once. The gene calls are TRBV19 and TRBJ1-4; 7 nucleotides agree with TRBD1. With V trimmed by 3 bases and J by 8 bases, 15 bases remained unmatched. CDR3 size: 17 residues. Germline V CDR1 and CDR2: LNHDA, SQIVND (reference sequence). This chain's CDR3 is CASSIRQGPFSGEKLFF. CDR3 sequence (DNA): TGTGCCAGTAGTATCAGACAGGGCCCCTTTTCGGGGGAAAAACTGTTTTTT.

This clone was recorded only once. The chain links TRBV5-1 to TRBJ2-3; TRBD1 matches at 7 bases. The CDR3 covers 18 residues. Trimming cost V 0 bases and J 2 bases; bases outside gene matches: 12. Germline V gene sequence: CDR1 SGHRS, CDR2 YFSETQ. This CDR3 is CASSLEPTGRKVTDTQYF. The CDR3 DNA is TGCGCCAGCAGCTTGGAGCCGACAGGGCGTAAGGTCACAGATACGCAGTATTTT.

This clone has just a few counts. The chain links TRBV10-3 to TRBJ2-3, with 11 nucleotides matching TRBD2. The V gene's germline CDR1 is ENHRY and CDR2 SYGVKD. The V gene end was trimmed by 2 bases and the J gene end by 4 bases; junction bases not matched to a gene: 2. The CDR3 loop spans 15 amino acids. The CDR3 is CAISETSGSADTQYF. The CDR3 bases are TGTGCCATCAGTGAGACTAGCGGGAGTGCAGATACGCAGTATTTT.

The chain combines TRBV9 with TRBJ2-7, with D maybe TRBD2 (6 bases). The CDR3 runs to 15 residues. The V gene lost 5 bases and the J gene lost 6 bases, with 21 bases spanning the gap. CDR1 and CDR2 (germline): SGDLS, YYNGEE. In DNA form, the CDR3 reads TGTGCCAGCAGTTCTTCTAGCGTAGGGCAGGTCGAGCAGTACTTC. Protein: CASSSSSVGQVEQYF. Filled out from reference TRBV9 and TRBJ2-7, the complete variable domain reads DSGVTQTPKHLITATGQRVTLRCSPRSGDLSVYWYQQSLDQGLQFLIQYYNGEERAKGNILERFSAQQFPDLHSELNLSSLELGDSALYFCASSSSSVGQVEQYFGPGTRLTVT.

The chain joins TRBV19 to TRBJ1-3; D may be TRBD1 (5 bases). Germline V gene lookup returns CDR1 LNHDA and CDR2 SQIVND (reference sequence). The CDR3 loop spans 16 amino acids. V was pared by 5 bases and J by 0 bases, with 14 bases between. The CDR3 spells CASSPFGGFSGNTIYF. CDR3 coding DNA: TGTGCCAGTAGTCCATTCGGGGGGTTCTCTGGAAACACCATATATTTT. The full variable domain, in which reference TRBV19 and TRBJ1-3 provide the parts outside the CDR3, is DGGITQSPKYLFRKEGQNVTLSCEQNLNHDAMYWYRQDPGQGLRLIYYSQIVNDFQKGDIAEGYSVSREKKESFPLTVTSAQKNPTAFYLCASSPFGGFSGNTIYFGEGSWLTVV.

This chain joins TRBV5-1 and TRBJ2-3; D gene ambiguous. With 5 bases removed from V and 0 bases from J, the gap between germline ends came to 10 bases. In germline, CDR1 is SGHRS, CDR2 YFSETQ. The CDR3 is made up of 14 amino acids. Here the CDR3 reads CASSSPLSTDTQYF. Written as DNA, the CDR3 is TGCGCCAGCAGTTCTCCCTTAAGCACAGATACGCAGTATTTT.

CDR3 bases: TGTGCCAGCAGTTTCTCTGGGGCCGGCCGTTGGTACTCTGGGGCCAACGTCCTGACTTTC. Translated, it gives CASSFSGAGRWYSGANVLTF. This chain connects TRBV28 to TRBJ2-6, with a tentative D call TRBD1 (5 bases). V shed 3 bases and J shed 0 bases, with 21 bases lying between them. The CDR3 runs 20 residues. Germline V gene data show CDR1 as MDHEN and CDR2 as SYDVKM.

The V and J genes are TRBV5-4 and TRBJ2-5, with a possible D match to TRBD2 (7 bases). Germline CDR1 and CDR2: SGHNT and YYREEE (reference sequence). This CDR3 contains 19 residues. The V end was cut by 0 bases, the J end by 3 bases, with 24 bases between. CDR3 bases: TGTGCCAGCAGCTTGGGGGGAGGGGGGCTCGGTATAAAGAAAGAGACCCAGTACTTC. Its translation: CASSLGGGGLGIKKETQYF.

The chain is built from TRBV7-2 and TRBJ2-4, with unresolved D. CDR1 and CDR2 (germline): SGHTA, FQGNSA. The CDR3 spans 14 residues. Trimming stripped 3 bases from V and 0 bases from J, with 6 bases between. The CDR3 protein is CASSFPLAKNIQYF. CDR3 nucleotides: TGTGCCAGCAGCTTTCCTTTAGCCAAAAACATTCAGTACTTC.

The chain combines TRBV5-8 with TRBJ1-1; TRBD1 is a possible D gene (6 bases). CDR3 length: 15 amino acids. Germline-derived CDR1 and CDR2 are SGHTS and YDEGEE. V gave up 4 bases and J gave up 0 bases, with 13 bases separating them. Written as DNA, the CDR3 is TGTGCCAGCAGCGGAGGACAGCTCCTGAACACTGAAGCTTTCTTT. As protein: CASSGGQLLNTEAFF.

The rearrangement joins TRBV19 to TRBJ1-2; D uncertain. Trimming removed 1 base at V and 7 bases at J, with 13 bases between. The V gene's germline CDR1 is LNHDA and CDR2 SQIVND (reference sequence). The CDR3 contains 14 residues. CDR3 sequence reads: CASSIVLNIAGYTF. As DNA, the CDR3 is TGTGCCAGTAGTATAGTCCTAAACATAGCTGGCTACACCTTC.

V gene TRBV4-1 combines with J gene TRBJ2-5; 7 bases map to TRBD1. With V trimmed by 6 bases and J by 5 bases, 9 bases remained unmatched. This CDR3 has 14 residues. Looked up from germline, CDR1 is MGHRA and CDR2 is YSYEKL. CDR3: CASRGTAVTETQYF. The CDR3 DNA reads as TGCGCCAGCAGAGGGACAGCCGTCACCGAGACCCAGTACTTC.

J is TRBJ2-2 and V is TRBV27, with 7 nucleotides matching TRBD1. Trimming cost V 5 bases and J 8 bases; bases outside gene matches: 11. In germline, CDR1 is MNHEY, CDR2 SMNVEV (reference sequence). The CDR3 contains 15 residues. The CDR3 DNA follows: TGTGCCAGCAGTCTCAACGGACAGGCAGTTGGGGAGCTGTTTTTT. It is translated as CASSLNGQAVGELFF.

This sequence joins TRBV7-2 and TRBJ1-2; 11 bases match TRBD1. Germline V gene lookup returns CDR1 SGHTA and CDR2 FQGNSA. CDR3 length: 15 residues. Germline trimming cut 4 bases from V and 7 bases from J; bases unmatched to any gene: 8. Here the CDR3 reads CASSYGTGGLGGYTF. Written as DNA, the CDR3 is TGTGCCAGCAGCTACGGGACAGGGGGTTTGGGTGGCTACACCTTC.

This clone was found a few times. V and J are TRBV6-1 and TRBJ1-1; D unresolved. The CDR3 extends over 12 amino acids. The germline gives CDR1 MNHNS, CDR2 SASEGT. Between the trimmed V and J ends, which lost 7 bases and 7 bases, there was a span of 13 bases. This chain's CDR3 is CASTEAAYEAFF. CDR3 bases: TGTGCCAGCACAGAGGCAGCCTATGAAGCTTTCTTT.

This chain joins TRBV5-1 and TRBJ2-5; D is unclear. Trimming removed 6 bases from V and 5 bases from J, with 14 bases in between. The germline CDR1 and CDR2 sequences are SGHRS and YFSETQ. The CDR3 runs 13 residues. The CDR3, as DNA: TGCGCCAGCATCGCCGGTCCCTCGGAGACCCAGTACTTC. Its protein product is CASIAGPSETQYF.

CDR3 in DNA: TGTGCCAGTCCGGGGGACAACTATGGCTACACCTTC. Translating it yields CASPGDNYGYTF. The chain recombines TRBV2 with TRBJ1-2; possible D gene TRBD1, 5 bases. The CDR3 contains 12 residues. V was shortened by 9 bases and J by 2 bases, with 10 bases between the two germline ends. Per germline, CDR1 SNHLY and CDR2 FYNNEI. Based on the CDR3 plus reference TRBV2 and TRBJ1-2, the full variable domain is EPEVTQTPSHQVTQMGQEVILRCVPISNHLYFYWYRQILGQKVEFLVSFYNNEISEKSEIFDDQFSVERPDGSNFTLKIRSTKLEDSAMYFCASPGDNYGYTFGSGTRLTVV.

The chain uses TRBV28 and TRBJ2-1; 8 nucleotides align to TRBD2. V trimming: 7 bases; J trimming: 1 base; junction bases outside the gene matches: 6. Per the germline V gene, CDR1 is MDHEN and CDR2 is SYDVKM. This CDR3 spans 15 amino acids. The CDR3 bases are TGTGCCAGCATCCCCTCTAGCGGGTCCTACAATGAGCAGTTCTTC. Translation: CASIPSSGSYNEQFF.

This clone was observed a handful of times. The same CDR3 can be traced to other DNA sequences in this sample. The chain couples TRBV29-1 to TRBJ1-1; D uncertain. The length of the CDR3 is 17 residues. Germline assignment: CDR1 SQVTM and CDR2 ANQGSEA. CDR3 DNA: TGCAGTGTTTTTTCAAGTAGGAGACGGCATACGAACACTGAAGCTTTCTTT. Translating it yields CSVFSSRRRHTNTEAFF.

This clone has just one count. This sequence joins TRBV7-2 and TRBJ2-7, with 8 bases that match TRBD1. Germline V gene lookup returns CDR1 SGHTA and CDR2 FQGNSA. V shed 5 bases and J 5 bases; nucleotides not matched to a gene: 5. The CDR3 extends over 13 amino acids. The CDR3 sequence is CASSADRADEQYF. CDR3 bases: TGTGCCAGCAGCGCGGACAGGGCCGACGAGCAGTACTTC.

The rearrangement uses TRBV19 and TRBJ2-7; TRBD2 matches 9 bases. This CDR3 spans 14 amino acids. Germline V gene data show CDR1 as LNHDA and CDR2 as SQIVND (reference sequence). Trimming at V came to 5 bases and at J to 2 bases, leaving 4 bases not matched to a gene. CDR3 in DNA: TGTGCCAGTAGTTCCGCGGGAGGGGCCTACGAGCAGTACTTC. It specifies CASSSAGGAYEQYF.

This chain joins TRBV19 and TRBJ2-1; 13 bases fit TRBD2. V lost 0 bases, J lost 2 bases, and 4 bases stayed unmatched. This CDR3 spans 18 amino acids. From germline, CDR1 is LNHDA and CDR2 SQIVND (reference sequence). CDR3 coding DNA: TGTGCCAGTAGTATAGACACTAGCGGGAGGGTAACCTACAATGAGCAGTTCTTC. Its translation: CASSIDTSGRVTYNEQFF.